Presented here are 17 T cell receptor beta chains from one specimen sequenced in a study of T cells in Graves' hyperthyroidism and ophthalmopathy. Researchers took RNA transcripts and amplified the TCR beta CDR3 regions from them. HTBI primers were employed in a first-round RT-PCR of the TCR CDR3. TCRdb passed the multiplex PCR reads through MiXCR, listing each CDR3 protein once. Of about 250,000 distinct CDR3 sequences in the sample, roughly 22% are singletons; the top ten hold around two thirds. The sequenced sample consisted of blood. These receptors all come from a man aged 25-45 years with Graves' ophthalmopathy.

This clonotype has a count of ten or more. The chain employs TRBV2 and TRBJ2-5, with D hard to call. The CDR3 totals 15 residues. CDR1 and CDR2 (germline): SNHLY, FYNNEI. The ends were cut back, 7 bases at V and 0 bases at J, with 15 bases in the middle. CDR3 region: CASTQGRSYQETQYF. In nucleotides, the CDR3 is TGTGCCAGCACCCAAGGGCGTTCGTACCAAGAGACCCAGTACTTC.

The J gene is TRBJ1-1, the V gene TRBV20-1; D might be TRBD1 (5 bases). The CDR3 loop spans 14 amino acids. Per germline, CDR1 DFQATT and CDR2 SNEGSKA (reference sequence). Trimming cost V 6 bases and J 1 base, with 15 bases left between them. The CDR3 here is CSAIQGLGNTEAFF. DNA for the CDR3: TGCAGTGCAATTCAGGGACTAGGGAACACTGAAGCTTTCTTT.

This clonotype was seen a few times. The rearrangement uses TRBV20-1 and TRBJ2-7; D remains unclear. Germline CDR1 and CDR2: DFQATT and SNEGSKA (reference sequence). CDR3 length equals 12 residues. Trimming left V 2 bases short and J 4 bases short, with 9 bases between. CDR3 bases: TGCAGTGCTAGACCCGATGGGTACGAGCAGTACTTC. This gives the protein CSARPDGYEQYF.

A few counts support this clonotype. The J gene is TRBJ2-7, the V gene TRBV5-1; TRBD2 might be the D (6 bases). V dropped 3 bases and J dropped 0 bases, with 13 bases sitting between them. Germline V gene data show CDR1 as SGHRS and CDR2 as YFSETQ. This CDR3 has 15 residues. CDR3 coding DNA: TGCGCCAGCAGCTCCCGGGACTTACACTCCTACGAGCAGTACTTC. This sequence encodes CASSSRDLHSYEQYF.

The chain couples TRBV6-1 to TRBJ1-1; TRBD1 might be the D (6 bases). V lost 3 bases to trimming and J lost 10 bases, with 24 bases between them. This CDR3 spans 16 amino acids. Germline loops: CDR1 MNHNS, CDR2 SASEGT. The CDR3 loop reads CASSDPRVPIQGGAFF. CDR3 nucleotides: TGTGCCAGCAGTGACCCGCGCGTTCCTATCCAAGGGGGAGCTTTCTTT.

This clonotype was seen only once. The genes are TRBV30 and TRBJ2-7; D is undetermined. The V and J ends lost 0 bases and 7 bases respectively, with 13 bases between them. This CDR3 is 13 amino acids long. The V gene's germline CDR1 is GTSNPN and CDR2 SVGIG (reference sequence). The CDR3 spells CAWSVQVLGEQYF. Written as DNA, the CDR3 is TGTGCCTGGAGTGTACAAGTGTTGGGTGAGCAGTACTTC.

This clonotype occurred a few times. The chain uses TRBV29-1 and TRBJ2-2, with TRBD2 as a possible D gene (6 bases). The germline V and J ends were trimmed by 5 bases and 4 bases, with 17 bases remaining between them. The CDR3 has 15 residues. The germline gives CDR1 SQVTM, CDR2 ANQGSEA. The CDR3 protein is CSVLASEGSTGELFF. CDR3 DNA: TGCAGCGTTTTGGCTAGCGAAGGATCCACCGGGGAGCTGTTTTTT.

This clonotype was picked up a small number of times. The gene calls are TRBV6-1 and TRBJ2-7; 7 nucleotides line up with TRBD1. Germline values: CDR1 MNHNS, CDR2 SASEGT. The CDR3 is 17 amino acids. Trimming cost V 3 bases and J 1 base; bases outside gene matches: 12. CDR3 DNA sequence: TGTGCCAGCAGTGACCCGGGACAGTCTCTTCCGTCCTACGAGCAGTACTTC. Its translation: CASSDPGQSLPSYEQYF.

This clonotype was found a few times. The chain employs TRBV5-1 and TRBJ1-5; D is unresolved. The CDR3 length is 15 residues. Germline CDR1 reads SGHRS; CDR2 reads YFSETQ. V lost 4 bases, J lost 4 bases, and 15 bases lay in between. CDR3 sequence (DNA): TGCGCCAGCAGCCCTACCGGGCACGGAAATCAGCCCCAGCATTTT. It specifies CASSPTGHGNQPQHF.

J is TRBJ2-7 and V is TRBV6-2 or TRBV6-3, with D unresolved. CDR3 size: 14 residues. Germline V gene sequence: CDR1 MNHEY, CDR2 SVGEGT. Deletions cut 4 bases from V and 7 bases from J, with 17 bases between. In DNA form, the CDR3 reads TGTGCCAGCAGTTGGGTACACGTACAACGGGAGCAGTACTTC. Encoded protein: CASSWVHVQREQYF.

There are many counts of this clonotype. The chain uses TRBV7-6 and TRBJ2-5, with 9 positions matching TRBD2. Germline CDR1 reads SGHVS; CDR2 reads FNYEAQ. V trimming: 4 bases; J trimming: 5 bases; junction bases outside the gene matches: 11. The CDR3 contains 16 residues. The CDR3 coding sequence is TGTGCCAGCAGCTCCTTTAGCGGGAGCCGAGGCGAGACCCAGTACTTC. This encodes CASSSFSGSRGETQYF.

V is TRBV14 and J is TRBJ2-1, with 9 bases fitting TRBD2. The V segment lost 5 bases and the J segment 8 bases; nucleotides outside the gene matches: 22. The CDR3 runs to 19 residues. CDR1 SGHDN and CDR2 FVKESK come from the germline V gene. The CDR3 region is CASSSPLRLAGGPRDEQFF. In nucleotides, the CDR3 is TGTGCCAGCAGCTCGCCACTCCGGCTGGCGGGAGGGCCTCGGGATGAGCAGTTCTTC.

The chain combines TRBV5-6 with TRBJ1-1; D possibly corresponds to TRBD1 (5 bases). The V gene's germline CDR1 is SGHDT and CDR2 YYEEEE. The CDR3 has 14 amino acids. V was clipped by 0 bases and J by 4 bases, with 10 bases between them. The chain's CDR3 is CASSLEWGSTEAFF. As DNA, the CDR3 is TGTGCCAGCAGCTTGGAATGGGGGTCCACTGAAGCTTTCTTT. The whole variable domain, filled in from reference TRBV5-6 and TRBJ1-1, reads DAGVTQSPTHLIKTRGQQVTLRCSPKSGHDTVSWYQQALGQGPQFIFQYYEEEERQRGNFPDRFSGHQFPNYSSELNVNALLLGDSALYLCASSLEWGSTEAFFGQGTRLTVV.

This clonotype has a count of ten or more. The gene calls are TRBV28 and TRBJ2-1; 8 nucleotides align to TRBD2. Germline CDR1 reads MDHEN; CDR2 reads SYDVKM. There are 16 residues in the CDR3. After removal of 4 bases from V and 4 bases from J, the junction contained 9 bases not matched to a gene. CDR3 sequence: CASSSPGTRRYNEQFF. For the CDR3, the DNA is TGTGCCAGCAGTTCTCCCGGGACTAGACGATACAATGAGCAGTTCTTC.

In this sample, this clonotype turned up many times. The CDR3 DNA reads as TGTGCCAGTAGTCTGGAGTTGGGAAACACCGGGGAGCTGTTTTTT. Its protein is CASSLELGNTGELFF. The J gene is TRBJ2-2, the V gene TRBV9; D unclear. The CDR3 runs to 15 residues. V was pared by 8 bases and J by 2 bases, with 16 bases between. Germline CDR1 and CDR2: SGDLS and YYNGEE.

This clonotype has a handful of counts. CDR3 in amino acids: CAWSRLRTGFNEQFF. DNA for the CDR3: TGTGCCTGGAGCCGTTTGAGGACAGGGTTCAATGAGCAGTTCTTC. The chain couples TRBV30 to TRBJ2-1; TRBD1 aligns across 8 bases. The V segment lost 3 bases and the J segment 6 bases; nucleotides outside the gene matches: 10. Germline V gives CDR1 GTSNPN, CDR2 SVGIG (reference sequence). The CDR3 runs to 15 residues.

This clonotype was detected ten times or more. The chain carries TRBV3-1 and TRBJ1-1, with a weak D call TRBD1 (5 bases). CDR3 length: 14 residues. V dropped 1 base and J dropped 8 bases, with 14 bases sitting between them. CDR1 is LGHDT, CDR2 YNNKEL, per germline (reference sequence). CDR3 residues: CASSQVDGKGEAFF. The CDR3 region has the DNA TGTGCCAGCAGCCAAGTGGACGGCAAGGGGGAAGCTTTCTTT. The full variable domain, completed using reference TRBV3-1 and TRBJ1-1, is DTAVSQTPKYLVTQMGNDKSIKCEQNLGHDTMYWYKQDSKKFLKIMFSYNNKELIINETVPNRFSPKSPDKAHLNLHINSLELGDSAVYFCASSQVDGKGEAFFGQGTRLTVV.